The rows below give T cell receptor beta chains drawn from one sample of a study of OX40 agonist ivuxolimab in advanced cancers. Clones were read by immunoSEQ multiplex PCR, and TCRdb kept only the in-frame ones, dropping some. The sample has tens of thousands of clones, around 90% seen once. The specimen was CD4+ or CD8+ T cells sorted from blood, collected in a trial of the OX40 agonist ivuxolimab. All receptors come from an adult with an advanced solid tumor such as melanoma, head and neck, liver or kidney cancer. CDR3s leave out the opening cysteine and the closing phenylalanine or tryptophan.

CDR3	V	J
ASSKQVHLNEKLF	TRBV21-1	TRBJ1-4
ASSLAGQDGYT	TRBV7-9	TRBJ1-2
ASSPPGGGRANTEAF	TRBV5-1	TRBJ1-1
ASSLAGTGNYGYT	TRBV7-9	TRBJ1-2
ASSPTATRGGGNYGYT	TRBV18	TRBJ1-2
ASSFRPSGSSDTQY	TRBV5-1	TRBJ2-3
ASSLVGGRSTEAF	TRBV5-1	TRBJ1-1
ASSMDLRVYGYT	TRBV19	TRBJ1-2
ASSADRGGYGYT	TRBV2	TRBJ1-2
ASSHGGAEQETQY	TRBV14	TRBJ2-5
ASSQESRPLNEKLF	TRBV4-3	TRBJ1-4
ASSLVGGSNIQY	TRBV5-1	TRBJ2-4
ASSLNRGHHT	TRBV7-9	TRBJ1-2
ASSLGLPSTDTQY	TRBV5-6	TRBJ2-3
ASSPPGTGYSPLH	TRBV6-6	TRBJ1-6
ASSQALYGYT	TRBV14	TRBJ1-2
ATRLGGRSGANVLT	TRBV5-1	TRBJ2-6
AIRGGTGANQPQH	TRBV10-3	TRBJ1-5
ASSGQGRTGELF	TRBV2	TRBJ2-2
ASTLDSRYNSPLH	TRBV7-9	TRBJ1-6
ASSSGPVEPQH	TRBV5-1	TRBJ1-5
ASRSTSGSTDTQY	TRBV7-9	TRBJ2-3
ASSPGLGSDTQY	TRBV5-6	TRBJ2-3
ASSPRPGERRNEQF	TRBV7-2	TRBJ2-1
ASSDSGNSPLH	TRBV6-4	TRBJ1-6
ASSLTRNTEAF	TRBV6-1	TRBJ1-1
ASRMQVLGGEQF	TRBV6-4	TRBJ2-1
ASSPQGLYGYT	TRBV7-9	TRBJ1-2
ASSVDRGGNSPLH	TRBV18	TRBJ1-6
SVEDPQRANNEQF	TRBV29-1	TRBJ2-1
ASSSAVPRADTQY	TRBV7-2	TRBJ2-3
ASRLGNSANTGELF	TRBV28	TRBJ2-2
ASRSGAYYGYT	TRBV6-6	TRBJ1-2
ASSPPGQAYGYT	TRBV7-8	TRBJ1-2
ASSGAGLAGGHEQF	TRBV10-2	TRBJ2-1
ASSKTSDRSNEKLF	TRBV5-4	TRBJ1-4
ASRLQGYTEAF	TRBV2	TRBJ1-1
ASRKGSETQY	TRBV28	TRBJ2-5
ASSYSALNNEQF	TRBV6-6	TRBJ2-1
ASSSLSTDTQY	TRBV7-2	TRBJ2-3